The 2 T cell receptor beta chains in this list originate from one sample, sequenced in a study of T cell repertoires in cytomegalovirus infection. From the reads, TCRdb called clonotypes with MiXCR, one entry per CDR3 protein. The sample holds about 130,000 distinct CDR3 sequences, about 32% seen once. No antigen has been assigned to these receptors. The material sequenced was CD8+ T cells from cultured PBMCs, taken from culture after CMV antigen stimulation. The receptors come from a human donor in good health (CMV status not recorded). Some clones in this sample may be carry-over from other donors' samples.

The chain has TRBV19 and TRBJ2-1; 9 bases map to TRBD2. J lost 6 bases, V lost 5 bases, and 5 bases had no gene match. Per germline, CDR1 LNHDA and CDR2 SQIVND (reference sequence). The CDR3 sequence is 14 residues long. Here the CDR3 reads CASSWLAGPNEQFF. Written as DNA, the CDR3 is TGTGCCAGTAGTTGGCTAGCGGGGCCCAATGAGCAGTTCTTC.

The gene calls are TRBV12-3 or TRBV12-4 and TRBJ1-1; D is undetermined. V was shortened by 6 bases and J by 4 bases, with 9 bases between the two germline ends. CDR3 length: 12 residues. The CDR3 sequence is CASSADGTEAFF. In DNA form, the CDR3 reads TGTGCCAGCAGCGCGGACGGCACTGAAGCTTTCTTT.